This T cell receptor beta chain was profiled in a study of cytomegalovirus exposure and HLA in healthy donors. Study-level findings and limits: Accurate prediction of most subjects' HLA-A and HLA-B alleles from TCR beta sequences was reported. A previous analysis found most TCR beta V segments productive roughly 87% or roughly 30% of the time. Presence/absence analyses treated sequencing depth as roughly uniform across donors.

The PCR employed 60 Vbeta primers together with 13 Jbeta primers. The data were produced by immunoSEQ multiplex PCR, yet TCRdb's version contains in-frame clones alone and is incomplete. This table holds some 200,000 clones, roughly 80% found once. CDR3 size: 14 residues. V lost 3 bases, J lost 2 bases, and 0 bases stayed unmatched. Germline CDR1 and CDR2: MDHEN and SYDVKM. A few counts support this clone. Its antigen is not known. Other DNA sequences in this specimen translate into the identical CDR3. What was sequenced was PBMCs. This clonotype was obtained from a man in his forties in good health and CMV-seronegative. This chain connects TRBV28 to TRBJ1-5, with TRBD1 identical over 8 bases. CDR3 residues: CASSLGQGNQPQHF. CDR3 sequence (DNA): TGTGCCAGCAGTTTGGGACAGGGCAATCAGCCCCAGCATTTT.